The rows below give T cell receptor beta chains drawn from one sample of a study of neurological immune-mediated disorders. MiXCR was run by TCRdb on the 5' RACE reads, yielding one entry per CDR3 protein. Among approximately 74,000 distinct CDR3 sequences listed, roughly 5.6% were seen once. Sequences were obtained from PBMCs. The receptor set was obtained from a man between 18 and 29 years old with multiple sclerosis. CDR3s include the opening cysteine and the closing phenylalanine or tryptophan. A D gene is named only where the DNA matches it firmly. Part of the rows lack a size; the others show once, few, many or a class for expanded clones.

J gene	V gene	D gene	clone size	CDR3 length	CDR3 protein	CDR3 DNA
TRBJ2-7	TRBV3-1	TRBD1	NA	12	CASSPIRGEQYF	TGTGCCAGCAGCCCAATCAGGGGGGAGCAGTACTTC
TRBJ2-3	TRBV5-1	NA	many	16	CASSLVGYRRTDTQYF	TGCGCCAGCAGCTTGGTTGGCTATCGGCGCACAGATACGCAGTATTTT
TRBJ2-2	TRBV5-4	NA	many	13	CASSPGATGELFF	TGTGCCAGCAGCCCCGGGGCAACCGGGGAGCTGTTTTTT
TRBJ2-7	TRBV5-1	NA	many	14	CASSLDMGPAEQYF	TGCGCCAGCAGCTTGGACATGGGTCCTGCCGAGCAGTACTTC
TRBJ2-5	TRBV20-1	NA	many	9	CSASETQYF	TGCAGTGCGTCGGAGACCCAGTACTTC
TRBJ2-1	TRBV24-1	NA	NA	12	CATSDGNNEQFF	TGTGCCACCAGTGACGGCAACAATGAGCAGTTCTTC
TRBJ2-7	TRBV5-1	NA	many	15	CASSLDGGPAGEQYF	TGCGCCAGCAGCTTGGACGGGGGGCCGGCGGGGGAGCAGTACTTC
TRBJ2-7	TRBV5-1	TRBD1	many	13	CASSYRGPDEQYF	TGCGCCAGCAGCTACAGGGGCCCGGACGAGCAGTACTTC
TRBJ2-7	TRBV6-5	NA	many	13	CASRDTGTFEQYF	TGTGCCAGCAGGGACACCGGGACATTCGAGCAGTACTTC
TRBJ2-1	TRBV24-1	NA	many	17	CATSDLAGKSSYNEQFF	TGTGCCACCAGTGATTTGGCCGGTAAAAGCTCCTACAATGAGCAGTTCTTC
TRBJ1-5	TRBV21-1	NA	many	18	CASSKALRGTLGNQPQNF	TGTGCCAGCAGCAAAGCCCTACGCGGGACCCTGGGCAATCAGCCCCAGAATTTT
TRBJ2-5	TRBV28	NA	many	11	CASSLGKTQYF	TGTGCCAGCAGTTTGGGGAAGACCCAGTACTTC
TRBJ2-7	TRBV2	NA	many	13	CASSEARGTEQYF	TGTGCCAGCAGTGAAGCGCGGGGAACCGAGCAGTACTTC
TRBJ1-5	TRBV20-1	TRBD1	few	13	CSATGTGDQPQNF	TGCAGTGCTACTGGGACAGGGGATCAGCCCCAGAATTTT
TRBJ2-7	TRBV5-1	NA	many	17	CASSLVRGTDLAYEQYF	TGCGCCAGCAGCTTGGTTCGGGGGACCGATTTAGCCTACGAGCAGTACTTC
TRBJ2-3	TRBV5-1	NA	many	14	CASSFGSGTDTQYF	TGCGCCAGCAGCTTCGGATCGGGGACAGATACGCAGTATTTT
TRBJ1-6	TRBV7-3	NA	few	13	CASSLTLSSPLNF	TGTGCCAGCAGCTTAACTCTCTCTTCACCCCTCAACTTT
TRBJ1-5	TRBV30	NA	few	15	CAWRSKLGSDQPQHF	TGTGCCTGGAGGTCCAAATTGGGGAGCGATCAGCCCCAGCATTTT
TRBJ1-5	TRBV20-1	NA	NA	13	CSAPGPSNQPQHF	TGCAGTGCTCCCGGGCCGAGCAATCAGCCCCAGCATTTT
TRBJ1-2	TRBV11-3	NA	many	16	CASSLDPSRDFYGYTF	TGTGCCAGCAGCTTAGACCCGAGCCGGGATTTCTATGGCTACACCTTC
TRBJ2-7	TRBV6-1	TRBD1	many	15	CASSGSGQGSNEQYF	TGTGCCAGCAGTGGATCGGGACAGGGATCTAACGAGCAGTACTTC
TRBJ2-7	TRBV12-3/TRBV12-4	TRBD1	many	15	CASRKTGTGEHEQYF	TGTGCCAGCAGGAAGACCGGGACAGGGGAACACGAGCAGTACTTC
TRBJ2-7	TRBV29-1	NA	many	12	CSVWVSSSEQYF	TGCAGCGTTTGGGTCTCTTCCTCGGAGCAGTACTTC
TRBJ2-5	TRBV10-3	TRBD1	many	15	CAISVRDRDQETQYF	TGTGCCATCAGTGTCCGGGACAGAGACCAAGAGACCCAGTACTTC
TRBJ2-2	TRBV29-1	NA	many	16	CSVVSGPGGGTGELFF	TGCAGCGTAGTATCGGGCCCCGGTGGTGGCACCGGGGAGCTGTTTTTT
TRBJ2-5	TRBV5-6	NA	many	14	CASRAAPVGETQYF	TGTGCCAGCAGGGCAGCGCCTGTTGGGGAGACCCAGTACTTC
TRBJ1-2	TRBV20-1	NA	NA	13	CSGGRGATYGYTF	TGCAGTGGGGGACGGGGAGCAACCTATGGCTACACCTTC
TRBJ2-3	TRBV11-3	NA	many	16	CASSLGHSSNMDTQYF	TGTGCCAGCAGCTTAGGTCATTCCTCAAATATGGATACGCAGTATTTT
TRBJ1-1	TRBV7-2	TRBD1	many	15	CASSDQTGRITEAFF	TGTGCCAGCAGCGACCAGACAGGGCGAATCACTGAAGCTTTCTTT
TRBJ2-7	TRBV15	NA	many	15	CATSRDLWLIYEQYF	TGTGCCACCAGCAGAGATCTCTGGTTAATCTACGAGCAGTACTTC
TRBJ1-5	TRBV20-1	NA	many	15	CSARDGQRTNQPQHF	TGCAGTGCTAGAGATGGGCAGAGAACCAATCAGCCCCAGCATTTT
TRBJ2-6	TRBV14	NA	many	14	CASSQYSGANVLTF	TGTGCCAGCAGCCAGTATTCTGGGGCCAACGTCCTGACTTTC
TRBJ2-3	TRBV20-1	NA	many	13	CSARDGRTDTQYF	TGCAGTGCTAGAGATGGGAGGACAGATACGCAGTATTTT
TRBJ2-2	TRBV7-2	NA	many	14	CAAPRGANTGELFF	TGTGCCGCGCCCAGAGGGGCGAACACCGGGGAGCTGTTTTTT
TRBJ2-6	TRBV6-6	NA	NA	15	CASSYSASGANVLTF	TGTGCCAGCAGTTACTCGGCTTCTGGGGCCAACGTCCTGACTTTC
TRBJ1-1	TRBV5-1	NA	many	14	CASSFRGENTEAFF	TGCGCCAGCAGCTTCCGGGGGGAGAACACTGAAGCTTTCTTT
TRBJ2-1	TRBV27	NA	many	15	CASAVGVLGYNEQFF	TGTGCCAGCGCCGTGGGGGTCCTTGGCTACAATGAGCAGTTCTTC
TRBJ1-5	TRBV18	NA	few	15	CASSPQGGGNQPQHF	TGTGCCAGCTCACCGCAGGGTGGCGGCAATCAGCCCCAGCATTTT
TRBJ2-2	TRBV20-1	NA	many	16	CSARDLYGLNTGELFF	TGCAGTGCTAGAGATCTGTACGGCTTAAACACCGGGGAGCTGTTTTTT
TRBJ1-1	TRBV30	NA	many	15	CAWSVVAGMGTEAFF	TGTGCCTGGAGTGTAGTCGCAGGGATGGGCACTGAAGCTTTCTTT
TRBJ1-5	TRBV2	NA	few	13	CASAIHSNQPQNF	TGTGCCAGCGCGATCCATAGCAATCAGCCCCAGAATTTT
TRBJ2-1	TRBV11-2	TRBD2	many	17	CASSFPSGSLNYNEQFF	TGTGCCAGCAGCTTCCCTAGCGGGAGTCTGAACTACAATGAGCAGTTCTTC
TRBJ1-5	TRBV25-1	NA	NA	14	CASSEISSNQPQNF	TGTGCCAGCAGTGAGATAAGTAGCAATCAGCCCCAGAATTTT
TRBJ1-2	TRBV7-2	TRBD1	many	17	CASSPTWGTEANYGYTF	TGTGCCAGCAGCCCTACATGGGGGACAGAAGCTAACTATGGCTACACCTTC
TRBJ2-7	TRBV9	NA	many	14	CASSVERGSGEQYF	TGTGCCAGCAGCGTAGAAAGGGGTTCGGGCGAGCAGTACTTC
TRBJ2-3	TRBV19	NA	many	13	CATLQGGRDTQYF	TGTGCCACATTACAAGGAGGGAGAGATACGCAGTATTTT
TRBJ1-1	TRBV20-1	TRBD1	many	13	CSAQQGRGTEAFF	TGCAGTGCTCAACAGGGGAGAGGCACTGAAGCTTTCTTT
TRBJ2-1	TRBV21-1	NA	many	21	CASSKVRGGKYRGAQRNEQFF	TGTGCCAGCAGCAAAGTAAGGGGGGGTAAATACAGGGGAGCTCAGAGGAATGAGCAGTTCTTC